These T cell receptor beta chains were read from a single sample in a study of blood T cell repertoires in COVID-19. The protocol was immunoSEQ multiplex PCR, while the TCRdb copy is restricted to in-frame clones and leaves out a portion. The sample includes about 270,000 clones, about 89% of them seen just once. The specimen was peripheral blood. The receptors come from a middle-aged man who had recovered from COVID-19. Both conserved end residues are part of each CDR3. D genes are given only for firm matches. Rows may omit the clone size; those that give it use once, few, many or a size class.

d_call clone_size j_call v_call cdr3_length cdr3_aa cdr3_nt
- - TRBJ2-1 TRBV2 14 CASSERGSYNEQFF TGTGCCAGCAGTGAACGGGGTTCCTACAATGAGCAGTTCTTC
- - TRBJ1-2 TRBV12-5 15 CASGSPSWGHYGYTF TGTGCTAGTGGTTCCCCTTCTTGGGGCCACTATGGCTACACCTTC
- - TRBJ1-2 TRBV29-1 13 CSVIYRSNYGYTF TGCAGCGTTATATACAGATCTAACTATGGCTACACCTTC
- - TRBJ2-7 TRBV27 11 CASSSIGEQYF TGTGCCAGCAGTTCTATCGGCGAGCAGTACTTC
TRBD1 - TRBJ1-1 TRBV5-4 15 CASSWGQGANTEAFF TGTGCCAGCAGCTGGGGACAGGGGGCTAACACTGAAGCTTTCTTT
TRBD1 - TRBJ2-7 TRBV5-6 15 CASSPGQGWSYEQYF TGTGCCAGCAGCCCGGGACAGGGGTGGTCCTACGAGCAGTACTTC
- - TRBJ1-2 TRBV27 15 CASSFTGGARYGYTF TGTGCCAGCAGTTTCACCGGGGGGGCGCGTTATGGCTACACCTTC
TRBD1 - TRBJ2-3 TRBV5-6 15 CASSRDRGPTDTQYF TGTGCCAGCAGCCGAGACAGGGGCCCCACAGATACGCAGTATTTT
TRBD1 - TRBJ2-7 TRBV28 14 CASTATGDLVEQYF TGTGCCAGCACCGCGACAGGGGACCTCGTAGAGCAGTACTTC
- - TRBJ2-5 TRBV13 15 CASSSLSDYQETQYF TGTGCCAGCAGCTCACTCTCAGACTACCAAGAGACCCAGTACTTC
TRBD1 - TRBJ1-6 TRBV27 16 CASSPLGTGVGSPLHF TGTGCCAGCAGTCCTTTGGGGACAGGGGTCGGTTCACCCCTCCACTTT
- - TRBJ2-2 TRBV4-3 15 CASSQVEGRDGELFF TGCGCCAGCAGCCAAGTGGAGGGAAGGGACGGGGAGCTGTTTTTT
- - TRBJ1-2 TRBV6-5 14 CATGRGNADYGYTF TGTGCCACGGGCAGGGGAAACGCAGACTATGGCTACACCTTC
- few TRBJ2-2 TRBV6-5 13 CASSYSTLGELFF TGTGCCAGCAGTTACAGCACTCTCGGGGAGCTGTTTTTT
TRBD1 - TRBJ2-5 TRBV5-8 20 CASSLALFVTGGAGSETQYF TGTGCCAGCAGCTTGGCCTTGTTTGTGACAGGGGGCGCGGGGTCAGAGACCCAGTACTTC
- - TRBJ2-6 TRBV21-1 17 CASSKREYGIGANVLTF TGTGCCAGCAGCAAGAGGGAGTACGGGATCGGGGCCAACGTCCTGACTTTC
- - TRBJ1-6 TRBV4-2 16 CASSQEGGQGNSPLHF TGTGCCAGCAGCCAAGAAGGCGGGCAGGGGAATTCACCCCTCCACTTT
- few TRBJ1-2 TRBV6-2/TRBV6-3 15 CASSVTGTTNYGYTF TGTGCCAGCAGTGTTACCGGGACAACTAACTATGGCTACACCTTC
- once TRBJ1-1 TRBV7-9 16 CASRHLQGVENTEAFF TGTGCCAGCAGACATTTACAGGGAGTGGAGAACACTGAAGCTTTCTTT
TRBD2 - TRBJ2-7 TRBV6-2/TRBV6-3 15 CASSYGGELSNEQYF TGTGCCAGCAGTTACGGGGGGGAACTTAGCAACGAGCAGTACTTC
- once TRBJ1-2 TRBV6-5 12 CASSYSKGDYTF TGTGCCAGCAGTTACTCGAAGGGGGACTACACCTTC
- - TRBJ2-5 TRBV19 14 CASSTRATQETQYF TGTGCCAGTAGTACGAGGGCGACCCAAGAGACCCAGTACTTC
- once TRBJ2-7 TRBV14 15 CASSQASGTPYEQYF TGTGCCAGCAGCCAAGCAAGCGGAACTCCCTACGAGCAGTACTTC
- - TRBJ1-2 TRBV4-3 14 CASSPPGFVYGYTF TGCGCCAGCTCCCCCCCGGGGTTTGTGTATGGCTACACCTTC
TRBD1 once TRBJ2-1 TRBV12-3/TRBV12-4 13 CASRDRGDNEQFF TGTGCCAGCAGGGACAGGGGGGACAATGAGCAGTTCTTC
TRBD1 - TRBJ2-7 TRBV6-5 14 CASRPGQVSYEQYF TGTGCCAGCAGACCTGGACAGGTATCCTACGAGCAGTACTTC
TRBD1 - TRBJ1-1 TRBV10-3 14 CAIRSSQGGTEAFF TGTGCCATCAGATCATCACAGGGGGGGACTGAAGCTTTCTTT
TRBD1 - TRBJ1-2 TRBV29-1 14 CSVEDRPRGDGYTF TGCAGCGTTGAAGACCGGCCCAGGGGGGATGGCTACACCTTC
TRBD2 - TRBJ2-7 TRBV19 16 CASSRRTSGTPYEQYF TGTGCCAGTAGTAGAAGGACTAGCGGGACGCCCTACGAGCAGTACTTC
TRBD1 - TRBJ1-1 TRBV10-3 14 CAITPGTGATEAFF TGTGCCATAACCCCCGGGACAGGGGCGACTGAAGCTTTCTTT
- - TRBJ2-1 TRBV27 12 CASSRRGNEQFF TGTGCCAGCAGTCGCAGGGGTAATGAGCAGTTCTTC
- - TRBJ2-7 TRBV7-8 16 CASSFPPPQGSYEQYF TGTGCCAGCAGCTTCCCCCCCCCGCAGGGCTCCTACGAGCAGTACTTC
TRBD2 - TRBJ2-7 TRBV18 16 CASSATSGGLSYEQYF TGTGCCAGCTCAGCCACTAGCGGGGGACTCTCCTACGAGCAGTACTTC
TRBD1 - TRBJ2-2 TRBV14 15 CASSQGAQGVGELFF TGTGCCAGCAGCCAAGGGGCACAGGGGGTCGGGGAGCTGTTTTTT
- - TRBJ2-5 TRBV6-2/TRBV6-3 17 CASSYSGGRDTPETQYF TGTGCCAGCAGTTACTCTGGTGGGCGGGATACACCGGAGACCCAGTACTTC
TRBD2 - TRBJ2-4 TRBV15 15 CATSRDRGLVNIQYF TGTGCCACCAGCAGAGATAGGGGACTAGTGAACATTCAGTACTTC
TRBD1 - TRBJ1-2 TRBV4-2 14 CASSPIQGTDGYTF TGTGCCAGCAGCCCGATACAGGGGACGGATGGCTACACCTTC
TRBD1 - TRBJ2-7 TRBV24-1 13 CATSDNDRDEQYF TGTGCCACCAGTGACAACGACAGGGACGAGCAGTACTTC
TRBD2 - TRBJ2-5 TRBV2 14 CGIRLAGGAETQYF TGTGGAATACGACTAGCGGGGGGGGCTGAGACCCAGTACTTC
- - TRBJ1-1 TRBV9 14 CASSVGGVNTEAFF TGTGCCAGCAGCGTAGGTGGAGTGAACACTGAAGCTTTCTTT
- - TRBJ1-1 TRBV5-1 14 CASSSGLAKAEAFF TGCGCCAGCAGCTCCGGGTTGGCTAAAGCTGAAGCTTTCTTT
TRBD1 - TRBJ2-1 TRBV9 17 CASSLRDRGLVYNEQFF TGTGCCAGCAGCCTTCGGGACAGGGGGCTGGTCTACAATGAGCAGTTCTTC
- - TRBJ2-3 TRBV19 13 CASLGHNTDTQYF TGTGCCAGCCTGGGACATAACACAGATACGCAGTATTTT
- - TRBJ1-2 TRBV5-6 14 CASSGTPTIYGYTF TGTGCCAGCAGCGGGACTCCGACTATCTATGGCTACACCTTC
TRBD2 - TRBJ2-1 TRBV4-3 15 CASSQQGGRDNEQFF TGCGCCAGCAGCCAACAGGGCGGGAGGGACAATGAGCAGTTCTTC
- - TRBJ1-5 TRBV28 15 CASSSAGTFFGPQHF TGTGCCAGCAGTTCCGCCGGGACTTTCTTCGGGCCCCAGCATTTT
- - TRBJ1-2 TRBV6-2/TRBV6-3 12 CASSAPGLSPFF TGTGCCAGCAGTGCCCCAGGGTTATCACCTTTCTTC
TRBD1 once TRBJ1-1 TRBV24-1 18 CATTKGAEPGQGDTEAFF TGTGCCACAACGAAAGGTGCGGAGCCGGGACAGGGGGACACTGAAGCTTTCTTT
- once TRBJ2-7 TRBV12-3/TRBV12-4 12 CASSLTRGEQYF TGTGCCAGCAGTTTAACCCGGGGCGAGCAGTACTTC
TRBD2 - TRBJ2-3 TRBV6-2/TRBV6-3 20 CASSYTSRTSGGVSTDTQYF TGTGCCAGCAGTTACACCTCGCGGACTAGCGGGGGAGTTAGCACAGATACGCAGTATTTT
- - TRBJ2-5 TRBV10-1 16 CASSVTAGGGLETQYF TGCGCCAGCAGCGTTACTGCGGGTGGTGGATTGGAGACCCAGTACTTC
- - TRBJ2-2 TRBV6-5 14 CASKRQPREGELFF TGTGCCAGCAAAAGACAGCCACGCGAAGGGGAGCTGTTTTTT
- - TRBJ2-1 TRBV6-2/TRBV6-3 17 CASSYRLGNPPGNEQFF TGTGCCAGCAGTTACCGTCTCGGGAACCCGCCAGGCAATGAGCAGTTCTTC
- - TRBJ2-7 TRBV4-1 17 CASSQDRPGASSYEQYF TGCGCCAGCAGCCAAGATCGGCCAGGGGCGAGCTCCTACGAGCAGTACTTC
TRBD1 - TRBJ1-4 TRBV2 17 CATILGTGGRWSEKLFF TGTGCCACTATACTGGGGACAGGGGGCCGTTGGAGTGAAAAACTGTTTTTT